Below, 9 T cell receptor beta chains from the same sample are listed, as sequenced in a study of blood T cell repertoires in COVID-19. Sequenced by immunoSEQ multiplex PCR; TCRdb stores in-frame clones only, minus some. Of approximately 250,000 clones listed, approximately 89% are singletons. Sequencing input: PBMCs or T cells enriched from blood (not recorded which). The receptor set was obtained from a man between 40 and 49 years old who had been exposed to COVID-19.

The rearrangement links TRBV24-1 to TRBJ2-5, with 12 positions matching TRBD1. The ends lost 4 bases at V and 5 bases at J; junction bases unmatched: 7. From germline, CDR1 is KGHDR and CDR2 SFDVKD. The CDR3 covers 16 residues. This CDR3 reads CATSDHLGQGAETQYF. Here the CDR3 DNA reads TGTGCCACCAGTGACCACCTGGGACAGGGGGCCGAGACCCAGTACTTC.

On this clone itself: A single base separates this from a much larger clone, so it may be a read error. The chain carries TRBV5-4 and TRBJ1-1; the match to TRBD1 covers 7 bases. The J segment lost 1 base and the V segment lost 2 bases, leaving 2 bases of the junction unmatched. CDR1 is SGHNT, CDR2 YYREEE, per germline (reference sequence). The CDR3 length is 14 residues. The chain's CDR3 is CASSLGQANTEAFF. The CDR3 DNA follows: TGTGCCAGCAGCTTAGGACAGGCGAACACTGAAGCTTTCTTT.

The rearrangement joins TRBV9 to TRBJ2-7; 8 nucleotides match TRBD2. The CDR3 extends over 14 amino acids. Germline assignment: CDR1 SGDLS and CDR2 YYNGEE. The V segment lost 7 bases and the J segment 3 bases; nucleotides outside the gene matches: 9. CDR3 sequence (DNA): TGTGCCAGCGCACTAGCGGCAGATAACTACGAGCAGTACTTC. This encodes CASALAADNYEQYF.

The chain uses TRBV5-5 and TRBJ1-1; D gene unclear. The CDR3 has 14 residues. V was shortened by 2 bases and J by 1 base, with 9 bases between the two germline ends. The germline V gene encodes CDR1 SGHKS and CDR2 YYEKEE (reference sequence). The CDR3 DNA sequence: TGTGCCAGCAGCTTTTACGGGGAGAACACTGAAGCTTTCTTT. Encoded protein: CASSFYGENTEAFF.

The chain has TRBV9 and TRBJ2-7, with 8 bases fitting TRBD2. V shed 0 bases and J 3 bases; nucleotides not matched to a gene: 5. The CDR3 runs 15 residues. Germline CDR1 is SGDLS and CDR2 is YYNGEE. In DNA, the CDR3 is TGTGCCAGCAGCGTAGCGGGAGGGCTAAACTACGAGCAGTACTTC. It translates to CASSVAGGLNYEQYF.

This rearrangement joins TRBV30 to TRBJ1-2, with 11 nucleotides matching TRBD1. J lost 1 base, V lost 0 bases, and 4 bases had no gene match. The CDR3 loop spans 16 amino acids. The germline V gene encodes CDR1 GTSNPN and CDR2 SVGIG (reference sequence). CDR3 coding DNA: TGTGCCTGGAGTGTAATCGGGACAGGGGGTAACTATGGCTACACCTTC. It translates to CAWSVIGTGGNYGYTF.

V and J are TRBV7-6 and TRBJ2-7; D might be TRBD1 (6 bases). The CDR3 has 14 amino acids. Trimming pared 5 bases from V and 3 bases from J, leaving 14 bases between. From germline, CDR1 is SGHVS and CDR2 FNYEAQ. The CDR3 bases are TGTGCCAGCAGCCTAGACAGGTACGACTACGAGCAGTACTTC. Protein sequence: CASSLDRYDYEQYF.

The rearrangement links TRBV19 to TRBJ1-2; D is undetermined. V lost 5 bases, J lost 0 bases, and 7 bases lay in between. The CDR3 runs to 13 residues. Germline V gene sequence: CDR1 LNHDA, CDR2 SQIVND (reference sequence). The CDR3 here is CASSYAANYGYTF. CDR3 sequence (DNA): TGTGCCAGTAGTTACGCGGCTAACTATGGCTACACCTTC. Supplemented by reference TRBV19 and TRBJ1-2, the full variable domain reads DGGITQSPKYLFRKEGQNVTLSCEQNLNHDAMYWYRQDPGQGLRLIYYSQIVNDFQKGDIAEGYSVSREKKESFPLTVTSAQKNPTAFYLCASSYAANYGYTFGSGTRLTVV.

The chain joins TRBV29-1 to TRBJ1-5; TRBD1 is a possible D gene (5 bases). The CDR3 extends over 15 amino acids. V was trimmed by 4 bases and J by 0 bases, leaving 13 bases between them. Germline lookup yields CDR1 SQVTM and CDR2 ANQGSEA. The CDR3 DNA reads TGCAGCGTTGCGACAGACAAATATAGCAATCAGCCCCAGCATTTT. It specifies CSVATDKYSNQPQHF.